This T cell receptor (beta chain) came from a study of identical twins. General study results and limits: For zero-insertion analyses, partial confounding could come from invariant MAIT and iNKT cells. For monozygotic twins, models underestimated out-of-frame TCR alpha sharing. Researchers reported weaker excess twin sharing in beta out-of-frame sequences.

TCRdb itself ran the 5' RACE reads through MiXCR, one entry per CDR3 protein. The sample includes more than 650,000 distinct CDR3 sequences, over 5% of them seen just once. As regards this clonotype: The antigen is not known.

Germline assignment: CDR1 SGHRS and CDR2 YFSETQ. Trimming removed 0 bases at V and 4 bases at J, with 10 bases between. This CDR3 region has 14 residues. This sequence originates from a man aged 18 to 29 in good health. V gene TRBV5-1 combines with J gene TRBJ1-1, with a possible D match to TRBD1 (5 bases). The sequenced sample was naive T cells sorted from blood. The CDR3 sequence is CASSLDGARTEAFF. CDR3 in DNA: TGCGCCAGCAGCTTGGACGGGGCGCGCACTGAAGCTTTCTTT.